These 27 T cell receptor beta chains were all obtained from the same sample, sequenced in a study of shared clonotypes between healthy human individuals (dated by TCRdb to 2020 to 2021). Library preparation was by the immunoSEQ multiplex PCR assay. TCRdb mirrors the immuneACCESS table, restricted to in-frame sequences. Some clones are absent from its copies; in checked studies, under half trace to an unresolved V gene, and the reason for the others is unknown. The sample table shows about 730,000 clones, and 72% are seen once. The biggest ten clones account for approximately 2% of the sample. The sequencing sample was made of memory CD4+ T cells sorted from blood. The cell subset or site label here, explained by the study, means: CD45RA-negative fraction. The receptors were gathered from a woman younger than 45 in good health.

The chain has TRBV7-2 and TRBJ1-1; D unresolved. Trimming stripped 5 bases from V and 0 bases from J, with 10 bases between. This CDR3 comprises 14 residues. Germline CDR1 reads SGHTA; CDR2 reads FQGNSA. The CDR3 sequence: CASSQDLMNTEAFF. The CDR3 nucleotides read TGTGCCAGCAGCCAAGATCTCATGAACACTGAAGCTTTCTTT.

The chain combines TRBV5-1 with TRBJ1-4; D might be TRBD1 (6 bases). This CDR3 spans 14 amino acids. Between the trimmed V and J ends, which lost 1 base and 6 bases, there was a span of 10 bases. Germline V CDR1 and CDR2: SGHRS, YFSETQ. This CDR3 reads CASSLRGVDEKLFF. In DNA, the CDR3 is TGCGCCAGCAGCTTGAGGGGGGTCGATGAAAAACTGTTTTTT.

V and J are TRBV6-5 and TRBJ1-2; TRBD1 matches 7 bases. This CDR3 spans 15 amino acids. In germline, CDR1 is MNHEY, CDR2 SVGAGI. Losses at the gene ends were 4 bases for V and 2 bases for J; bases not matched to a gene: 7. CDR3 region: CASSWNLQGNYGYTF. The CDR3 DNA is TGTGCCAGCAGTTGGAACTTACAGGGGAACTATGGCTACACCTTC.

The DNA of the CDR3 is TGTGCCAGCAGTTTCTTAGGGGAGAAGGTCACCGGGGAGCTGTTTTTT. Its translation is CASSFLGEKVTGELFF. J is TRBJ2-2 and V is TRBV28; D is tentatively TRBD1 or TRBD2 (5 bases each). The CDR3 spans 16 residues. Germline CDR1 is MDHEN and CDR2 is SYDVKM. The ends were cut back, 3 bases at V and 4 bases at J, with 15 bases in the middle.

V usage is TRBV6-6 and J usage is TRBJ2-3; D not certain. Germline V gene data show CDR1 as MNHNY and CDR2 as SVGAGI (reference sequence). V was clipped by 6 bases and J by 0 bases, with 13 bases between them. CDR3 length equals 15 residues. CDR3: CASSPLGGSTDTQYF. The CDR3 bases are TGTGCCAGCAGCCCCCTAGGCGGAAGCACAGATACGCAGTATTTT.

In the case of this clone: Other DNA sequences within the sample encode an identical CDR3. V and J are TRBV6-5 and TRBJ2-7, with 8 bases lining up with TRBD2. Germline trimming cut 5 bases from V and 1 base from J; bases unmatched to any gene: 4. Germline-derived CDR1 and CDR2 are MNHEY and SVGAGI. There are 14 residues in the CDR3. The CDR3 here is CASSRTSGSYEQYF. The CDR3 DNA is TGTGCCAGCAGTCGAACTAGCGGATCCTACGAGCAGTACTTC.

The CDR3 bases are TGTGCCAGCAGTGGGGGACAGGGGACCCACGAGCAGTACTTC. Residues: CASSGGQGTHEQYF. The rearrangement joins TRBV6-1 to TRBJ2-5, with 10 positions matching TRBD1. Near its end, the DNA agrees better with TRBJ2-7, so the J call may be wrong. CDR1 and CDR2 (germline): MNHNS, SASEGT. The CDR3 length is 14 residues.

This chain connects TRBV6-5 to TRBJ2-7; TRBD2 aligns across 8 bases. The length of the CDR3 is 15 residues. The germline gives CDR1 MNHEY, CDR2 SVGAGI. V trimming: 0 bases; J trimming: 5 bases; junction bases outside the gene matches: 6. CDR3 region: CASSYSGGRFDEQYF. CDR3 coding DNA: TGTGCCAGCAGTTACTCTGGCGGGAGGTTCGACGAGCAGTACTTC.

The CDR3 region has the DNA TGTGCCAGCAGCCGAAATGTACTAGCGGACTACAATGAGCAGTTCTTC. Protein: CASSRNVLADYNEQFF. The chain links TRBV7-2 to TRBJ2-1, with 8 bases lining up with TRBD2. The CDR3 extends over 16 amino acids. Trimming removed 5 bases from V and 3 bases from J; junction bases left unmatched: 9. Germline V gene sequence: CDR1 SGHTA, CDR2 FQGNSA.

This clone was detected once. The chain combines TRBV19 with TRBJ2-2; D assignment may be TRBD1 or TRBD2 (6 bases each). Trimming left V 9 bases short and J 3 bases short, with 14 bases between. Germline CDR1 reads LNHDA; CDR2 reads SQIVND (reference sequence). The CDR3 extends over 14 amino acids. CDR3 residues: CASLGGPYTGELFF. CDR3 DNA: TGTGCCAGCCTTGGGGGGCCTTACACCGGGGAGCTGTTTTTT.

This clone was recorded many times. V is TRBV6-5 and J is TRBJ1-4; no definite D call. Germline loops: CDR1 MNHEY, CDR2 SVGAGI. Trimming stripped 0 bases from V and 0 bases from J, with 2 bases between. This CDR3 is built from 14 residues. The CDR3 here is CASSYSATNEKLFF. The CDR3 DNA reads TGTGCCAGCAGTTACTCGGCAACTAATGAAAAACTGTTTTTT.

This chain links TRBV18 with TRBJ1-2; D not resolved. The V gene's germline CDR1 is KGHSH and CDR2 LQKENI. V lost 8 bases and J lost 0, with 10 bases in between. The CDR3 length is 13 residues. The CDR3 sequence: CASRRYANYGYTF. DNA for the CDR3: TGTGCCAGCCGGCGCTATGCTAACTATGGCTACACCTTC.

The chain carries TRBV7-3 and TRBJ2-2; 15 nucleotides align to TRBD2. CDR3 length: 16 residues. CDR1 and CDR2 from the germline V gene are SGHTA and FQGTGA. After removal of 5 bases from V and 5 bases from J, the junction contained 3 bases not matched to a gene. The CDR3 DNA reads TGTGCCAGCAGCAGAGGACTAGCGGGAGGGACCGGGGAGCTGTTTTTT. It encodes CASSRGLAGGTGELFF. The full variable domain, its missing parts supplied by reference TRBV7-3 and TRBJ2-2, is GAGVSQTPSNKVTEKGKYVELRCDPISGHTALYWYRQSLGQGPEFLIYFQGTGAADDSGLPNDRFFAVRPEGSVSTLKIQRTERGDSAVYLCASSRGLAGGTGELFFGEGSRLTVL.

The rearrangement uses TRBV4-2 and TRBJ2-5; D remains ambiguous. The CDR3 is made up of 14 amino acids. In germline, CDR1 is LGHNA, CDR2 YNFKEQ. V was cut by 1 base and J by 6 bases, with 12 bases left in between. CDR3 region: CASSQGRAEKTQYF. For the CDR3, the DNA is TGTGCCAGCAGCCAAGGAAGGGCGGAGAAGACCCAGTACTTC.

Comments on this clone: Distinct nucleotide sequences in the sample also encode this CDR3. The chain has TRBV28 and TRBJ2-7; D perhaps matches TRBD1 (6 bases). V was clipped by 2 bases and J by 3 bases, with 8 bases between them. The germline gives CDR1 MDHEN, CDR2 SYDVKM. This CDR3 is built from 13 residues. CDR3 DNA sequence: TGTGCCAGCAGTTTAGGCAGGGGCTACGAGCAGTACTTC. Its protein product is CASSLGRGYEQYF. The whole variable domain, filled in from reference TRBV28 and TRBJ2-7, reads DVKVTQSSRYLVKRTGEKVFLECVQDMDHENMFWYRQDPGLGLRLIYFSYDVKMKEKGDIPEGYSVSREKKERFSLILESASTNQTSMYLCASSLGRGYEQYFGPGTRLTVT.

At least ten counts were recorded for this clone. The genes are TRBV7-6 and TRBJ2-3; tentative D call: TRBD2 (5 bases). Germline CDR1 is SGHVS and CDR2 is FNYEAQ. The CDR3 consists of 17 residues. Trimming removed 6 bases at V and 2 bases at J, with 21 bases between. In DNA form, the CDR3 reads TGTGCCAGCAGAAAAGGGTCCGGGAAGAGGGTCACAGATACGCAGTATTTT. This encodes CASRKGSGKRVTDTQYF.

In its sample, this clone was seen a few times. This chain joins TRBV18 and TRBJ1-1; no clear D. The germline gives CDR1 KGHSH, CDR2 LQKENI. V gave up 1 base and J gave up 3 bases, with 12 bases separating them. The CDR3 is 15 amino acids. The CDR3 reads CASSPLVNVDTEAFF. The CDR3 DNA follows: TGTGCCAGCTCACCACTGGTCAATGTGGACACTGAAGCTTTCTTT.

The rearrangement joins TRBV19 to TRBJ2-7; a possible D gene is TRBD1 (5 bases). There are 14 residues in the CDR3. Germline CDR1 and CDR2: LNHDA and SQIVND (reference sequence). V lost 5 bases and J 3 bases, leaving 14 bases between the germline ends. This chain's CDR3 is CASSPLGQRYEQYF. CDR3 bases: TGTGCCAGTAGTCCGCTGGGGCAGCGCTACGAGCAGTACTTC. Complete variable domain (other parts from reference TRBV19 and TRBJ2-7): DGGITQSPKYLFRKEGQNVTLSCEQNLNHDAMYWYRQDPGQGLRLIYYSQIVNDFQKGDIAEGYSVSREKKESFPLTVTSAQKNPTAFYLCASSPLGQRYEQYFGPGTRLTVT.

This rearrangement joins TRBV2 to TRBJ2-5, with D uncertain. The CDR3 spans 13 residues. V lost 2 bases and J 5 bases, leaving 9 bases between the germline ends. Germline-derived CDR1 and CDR2 are SNHLY and FYNNEI. CDR3 in amino acids: CASSERWGETQYF. CDR3 coding DNA: TGTGCCAGCAGTGAACGTTGGGGTGAGACCCAGTACTTC.

In DNA, the CDR3 is TGCGCCAGCAGTCTCAGGAAATACGAGACAGGGGCTCAGGAGACCCAGTACTTC. This encodes CASSLRKYETGAQETQYF. The chain is built from TRBV4-1 and TRBJ2-5; 8 bases line up with TRBD1. The trim removed 6 bases at V and 5 bases at J, leaving 20 bases unmatched. Per the germline V gene, CDR1 is MGHRA and CDR2 is YSYEKL. This CDR3 has 18 amino acids.

The chain links TRBV4-1 to TRBJ2-1; TRBD2 agrees at 10 bases. CDR1 and CDR2 from the germline V gene are MGHRA and YSYEKL. This CDR3 has 16 amino acids. V lost 6 bases, J lost 5 bases, and 10 bases stayed unmatched. This CDR3 is CASSQLAGRRNNEQFF. In DNA, the CDR3 is TGCGCCAGCAGTCAACTAGCGGGAAGACGCAACAATGAGCAGTTCTTC.

The chain uses TRBV5-1 and TRBJ2-5; a weak D match, TRBD1 (7 bases). CDR1 and CDR2 (germline): SGHRS, YFSETQ. V was trimmed by 2 bases and J by 2 bases, leaving 13 bases between them. This CDR3 spans 15 amino acids. The CDR3 bases are TGCGCCAGCAGCTTTCAGGGGGGAGATCAAGAGACCCAGTACTTC. This codes for CASSFQGGDQETQYF.

This chain connects TRBV10-3 to TRBJ2-3, with 12 nucleotides matching TRBD2. J was trimmed by 3 bases and V by 6 bases; bases with no gene match: 4. The CDR3 has 15 amino acids. CDR1 and CDR2 (germline): ENHRY, SYGVKD. The CDR3 nucleotides are TGTGCCATCAGAACTAGCGGGAGGTCTACAGATACGCAGTATTTT. This sequence encodes CAIRTSGRSTDTQYF.

This rearrangement joins TRBV29-1 to TRBJ2-5; tentative D call: TRBD2 (5 bases). Trimming pared 4 bases from V and 11 bases from J, leaving 17 bases between. The CDR3 totals 12 residues. Per germline, CDR1 SQVTM and CDR2 ANQGSEA. The CDR3 sequence is CSVGNTGREQYF. For the CDR3, the DNA is TGCAGCGTTGGCAACACGGGAAGGGAGCAGTACTTC.

The rearrangement uses TRBV6-6 and TRBJ2-5; D remains ambiguous. Germline lookup yields CDR1 MNHNY and CDR2 SVGAGI (reference sequence). The CDR3 consists of 15 residues. With 0 bases removed from V and 2 bases from J, the gap between germline ends came to 10 bases. The CDR3 loop is CASSYSYAQQETQYF. The CDR3 DNA reads as TGTGCCAGCAGTTACTCGTACGCACAGCAAGAGACCCAGTACTTC.

The chain has TRBV19 and TRBJ2-3; D gene unclear. Trimming removed 5 bases at V and 4 bases at J, with 10 bases between. The CDR3 runs to 13 residues. Germline V gene data show CDR1 as LNHDA and CDR2 as SQIVND (reference sequence). CDR3 sequence: CASSLGPPDTQYF. CDR3 coding DNA: TGTGCCAGTAGTTTGGGCCCCCCAGATACGCAGTATTTT.

V usage is TRBV14 and J usage is TRBJ2-4; no firm D call. The V gene's germline CDR1 is SGHDN and CDR2 FVKESK. The CDR3 loop spans 16 amino acids. Trimming removed 0 bases at V and 0 bases at J, with 9 bases between. In DNA, the CDR3 is TGTGCCAGCAGCCAAGACAGCCTCCTAGCCAAAAACATTCAGTACTTC. Its translation: CASSQDSLLAKNIQYF.